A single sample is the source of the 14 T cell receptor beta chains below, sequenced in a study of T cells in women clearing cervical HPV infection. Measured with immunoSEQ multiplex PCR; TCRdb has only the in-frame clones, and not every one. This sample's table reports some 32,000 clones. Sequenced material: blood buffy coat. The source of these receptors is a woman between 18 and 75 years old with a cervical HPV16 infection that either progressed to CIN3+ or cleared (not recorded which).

CDR3 sequence: CSAWTGGRELFF. The covered CDR3 bases are TGCAGTGCTTGGACAGGGGGGCGGGAG. V is TRBV20-1 and J is TRBJ2-2, with 10 nucleotides matching TRBD1. The CDR3 end lies 3 residues beyond the end of the read and is filled in from the germline J gene. Germline V gene data show CDR1 as DFQATT and CDR2 as SNEGSKA (reference sequence). The CDR3 contains 12 residues. The V gene end was trimmed by 5 bases and the J gene end by 9 bases; junction bases not matched to a gene: 3.

The sequenced part of the CDR3 DNA is TGTGCTAGTGGTCCGGGATTTACTAGCGGGGGGGCGGAGACC. Translating gives CASGPGFTSGGAET. The whole CDR3 protein is CASGPGFTSGGAETQYF. The chain recombines TRBV12-5 with TRBJ2-5; TRBD2 matches at 13 bases. Read coverage stops 3 residues before the CDR3 terminus; the germline J gene supplies the remainder. The CDR3 is 17 residues long. Germline trimming cut 5 bases from V and 5 bases from J; bases unmatched to any gene: 11. Germline V gives CDR1 LGHNT, CDR2 FRNRAP.

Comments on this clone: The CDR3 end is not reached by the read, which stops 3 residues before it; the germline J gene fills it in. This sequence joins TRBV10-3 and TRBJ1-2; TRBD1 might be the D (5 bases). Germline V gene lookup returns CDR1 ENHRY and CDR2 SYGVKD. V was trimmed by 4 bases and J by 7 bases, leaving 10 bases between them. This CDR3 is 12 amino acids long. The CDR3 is CAISGGVGGYTF. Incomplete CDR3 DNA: TGTGCCATCAGTGGGGGGGTGGGTGGC.

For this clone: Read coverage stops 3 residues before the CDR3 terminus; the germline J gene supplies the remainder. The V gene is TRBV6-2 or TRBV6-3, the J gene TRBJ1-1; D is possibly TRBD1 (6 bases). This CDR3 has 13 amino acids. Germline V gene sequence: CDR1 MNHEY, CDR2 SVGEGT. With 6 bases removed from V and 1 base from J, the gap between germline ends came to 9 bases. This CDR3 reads CASSRQANTEAFF. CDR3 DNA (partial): TGTGCCAGCAGCCGACAGGCGAACACTGAA.

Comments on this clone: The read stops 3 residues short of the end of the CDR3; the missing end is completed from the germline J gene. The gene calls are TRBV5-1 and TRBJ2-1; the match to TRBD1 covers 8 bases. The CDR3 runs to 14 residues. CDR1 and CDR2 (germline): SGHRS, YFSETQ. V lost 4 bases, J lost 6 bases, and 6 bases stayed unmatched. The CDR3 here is CASSPNTGGNEQFF. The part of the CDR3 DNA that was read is TGCGCCAGCAGCCCAAACACAGGGGGCAATGAG.

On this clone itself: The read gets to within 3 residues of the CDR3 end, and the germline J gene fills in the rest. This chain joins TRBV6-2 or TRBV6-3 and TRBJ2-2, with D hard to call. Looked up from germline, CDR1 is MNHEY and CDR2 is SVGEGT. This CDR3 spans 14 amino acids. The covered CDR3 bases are TGTGCCAGCTCTAAAGCTGCAACTAATGAAAAG. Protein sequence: CASSKAATNEK. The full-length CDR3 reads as CASSKAATNEKLFF.

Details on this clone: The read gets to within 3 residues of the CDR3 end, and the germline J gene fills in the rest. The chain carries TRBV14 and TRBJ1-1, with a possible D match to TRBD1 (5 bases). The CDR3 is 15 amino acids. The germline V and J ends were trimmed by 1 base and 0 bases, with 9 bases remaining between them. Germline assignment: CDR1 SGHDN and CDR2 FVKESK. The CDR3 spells CASSQGRGMNTEAFF. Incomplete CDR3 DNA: TGTGCCAGCAGCCAAGGGAGGGGAATGAACACTGAA.

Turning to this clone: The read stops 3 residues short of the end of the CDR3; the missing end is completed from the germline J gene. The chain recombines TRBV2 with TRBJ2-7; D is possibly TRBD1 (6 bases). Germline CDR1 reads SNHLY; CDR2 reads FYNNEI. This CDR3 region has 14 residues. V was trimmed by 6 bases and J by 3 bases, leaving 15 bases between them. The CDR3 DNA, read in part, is TGTGCCAGCAGCCTGGACAGAGATCTCTACGAG. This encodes CASSLDRDLYE. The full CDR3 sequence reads CASSLDRDLYEQYF.

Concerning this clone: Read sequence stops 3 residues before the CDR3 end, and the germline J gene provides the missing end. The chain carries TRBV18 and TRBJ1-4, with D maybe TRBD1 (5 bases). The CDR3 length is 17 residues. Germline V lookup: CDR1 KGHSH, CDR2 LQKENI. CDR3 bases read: TGTGCCAGCTCACCACTGGCCAGGACCTCTGGGGCCAACGTA. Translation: CASSPLARTSGANV. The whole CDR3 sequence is CASSPLARTSGANVLFF.

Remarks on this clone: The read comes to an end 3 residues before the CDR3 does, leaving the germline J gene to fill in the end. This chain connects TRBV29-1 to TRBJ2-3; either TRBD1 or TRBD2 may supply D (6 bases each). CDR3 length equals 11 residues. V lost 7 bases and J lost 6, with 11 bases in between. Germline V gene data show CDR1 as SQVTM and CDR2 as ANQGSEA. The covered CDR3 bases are TGCAGCGGCCGGAGGGGGGATACG. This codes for CSGRRGDT. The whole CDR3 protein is CSGRRGDTQYF.

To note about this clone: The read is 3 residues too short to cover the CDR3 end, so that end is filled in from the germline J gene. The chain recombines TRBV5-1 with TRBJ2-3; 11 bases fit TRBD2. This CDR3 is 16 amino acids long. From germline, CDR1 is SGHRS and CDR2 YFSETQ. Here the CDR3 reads CASSRGSGGVQETQYF. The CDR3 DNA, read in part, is TGCGCCAGCAGCCGGGGTAGCGGGGGGGTACAAGAGACG.

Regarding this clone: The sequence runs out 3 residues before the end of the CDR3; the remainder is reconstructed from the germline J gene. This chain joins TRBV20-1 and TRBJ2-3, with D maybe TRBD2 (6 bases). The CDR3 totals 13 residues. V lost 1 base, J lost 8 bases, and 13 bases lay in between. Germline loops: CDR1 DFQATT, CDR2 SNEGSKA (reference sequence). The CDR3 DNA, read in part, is TGCAGTGCTAGAGGTCTGATGGGGGGTACG. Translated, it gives CSARGLMGGT. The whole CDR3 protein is CSARGLMGGTQYF.

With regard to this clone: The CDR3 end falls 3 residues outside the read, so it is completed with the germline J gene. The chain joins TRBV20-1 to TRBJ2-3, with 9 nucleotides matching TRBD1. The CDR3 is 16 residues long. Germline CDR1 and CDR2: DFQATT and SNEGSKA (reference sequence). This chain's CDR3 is CSARISTGGGNQPQYF. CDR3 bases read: TGCAGTGCTAGGATTTCGACAGGGGGAGGCAATCAGCCG.

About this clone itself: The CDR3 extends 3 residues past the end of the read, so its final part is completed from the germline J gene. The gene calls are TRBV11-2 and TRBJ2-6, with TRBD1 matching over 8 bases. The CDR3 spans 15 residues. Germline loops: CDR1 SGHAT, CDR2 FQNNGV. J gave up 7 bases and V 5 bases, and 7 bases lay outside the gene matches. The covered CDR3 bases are TGTGCCAGCAGCGGACGGGACAGGCGAGCCAACGTC. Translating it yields CASSGRDRRANV. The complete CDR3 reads CASSGRDRRANVLTF.